These 21 T cell receptor beta chains came from one sample sequenced in a study of shared clonotypes between healthy human individuals. Profiling relied on immunoSEQ multiplex PCR, and the TCRdb table lists in-frame clones only, not all of them. This repertoire shows hundreds of thousands of clones, approximately 73% found once; its top ten account for around 1.7%. Sequencing was done on a sample of memory CD4+ T cells sorted from blood. Subset noted: CD45RA-negative fraction. These receptor sequences come from a woman in her thirties in good health.

V is TRBV28 and J is TRBJ1-4, with 7 nucleotides matching TRBD1. The CDR3 has 15 residues. V lost 5 bases and J lost 4; bases outside the gene matches: 7. The germline V gene encodes CDR1 MDHEN and CDR2 SYDVKM. The CDR3 bases are TGTGCCAGCAGTAGACAACAGGGGTATAATGAAAAACTGTTTTTT. Translating it yields CASSRQQGYNEKLFF.

The chain recombines TRBV28 with TRBJ2-3; D remains unclear. Germline assignment: CDR1 MDHEN and CDR2 SYDVKM. Trimming took 6 bases from V and 6 from J, leaving 7 bases between them. The length of the CDR3 is 11 residues. The DNA of the CDR3 is TGTGCCAGCAGATTGGTGGATACGCAGTATTTT. Its translation: CASRLVDTQYF.

The genes are TRBV6-1 and TRBJ1-3, with no clear D. V lost 2 bases, J lost 0 bases, and 8 bases lay in between. The germline CDR1 and CDR2 sequences are MNHNS and SASEGT. The CDR3 has 15 residues. CDR3 protein: CASSENRNSGNTIYF. CDR3 bases: TGTGCCAGCAGTGAAAACCGCAACTCTGGAAACACCATATATTTT.

This chain joins TRBV6-1 and TRBJ2-2; no definite D call. Between the trimmed V and J ends, which lost 6 bases and 1 base, there was a span of 9 bases. Looked up from germline, CDR1 is MNHNS and CDR2 is SASEGT. The CDR3 loop spans 14 amino acids. As DNA, the CDR3 is TGTGCCAGCAGGAGAGTAGTGAACACCGGGGAGCTGTTTTTT. Translation gives CASRRVVNTGELFF.

V usage is TRBV19 and J usage is TRBJ1-2; 7 nucleotides match TRBD1. The CDR3 is made up of 15 amino acids. Per germline, CDR1 LNHDA and CDR2 SQIVND (reference sequence). The J segment lost 1 base and the V segment lost 6 bases, leaving 8 bases of the junction unmatched. In DNA, the CDR3 is TGTGCCAGTAGGCCCGACAGGGATGGTAACTATGGCTACACCTTC. Translating gives CASRPDRDGNYGYTF.

This rearrangement joins TRBV28 to TRBJ2-2; D is ambiguous. V shed 2 bases and J shed 6 bases, with 10 bases lying between them. Germline V gene lookup returns CDR1 MDHEN and CDR2 SYDVKM. This CDR3 spans 14 amino acids. CDR3 DNA sequence: TGTGCCAGCAGTTTAACAACTTTACCCGGGGAGCTGTTTTTT. Protein product: CASSLTTLPGELFF.

This clone was detected only a few times. The chain carries TRBV2 and TRBJ1-3; the D is unclear. The CDR3 has 14 residues. CDR1 is SNHLY and CDR2 is FYNNEI in the germline V gene. V was shortened by 4 bases and J by 2 bases, with 9 bases between the two germline ends. This chain's CDR3 is CASSVERTGNTIYF. The CDR3, as DNA: TGTGCCAGCAGTGTAGAACGGACTGGAAACACCATATATTTT.

The V and J genes are TRBV19 and TRBJ2-5; D gene uncertain. Trimming took 5 bases from V and 7 from J, leaving 14 bases between them. The CDR3 extends over 13 amino acids. Germline V CDR1 and CDR2: LNHDA, SQIVND (reference sequence). CDR3 sequence (DNA): TGTGCCAGTAGTCTAGGGAAACCGGCGACCCAGTACTTC. Encoded protein: CASSLGKPATQYF. Using reference TRBV19 and TRBJ2-5 for the parts outside the CDR3, the full variable domain is DGGITQSPKYLFRKEGQNVTLSCEQNLNHDAMYWYRQDPGQGLRLIYYSQIVNDFQKGDIAEGYSVSREKKESFPLTVTSAQKNPTAFYLCASSLGKPATQYFGPGTRLLVL.

The chain links TRBV30 to TRBJ2-5; 10 bases fit TRBD2. CDR3 length: 16 amino acids. V gave up 3 bases and J gave up 3 bases; unmatched junction bases: 10. Germline lookup yields CDR1 GTSNPN and CDR2 SVGIG (reference sequence). Here the CDR3 reads CAWSIGVAGGEETQYF. In nucleotides, the CDR3 is TGTGCCTGGAGCATAGGGGTAGCGGGAGGTGAAGAGACCCAGTACTTC. Filled out from reference TRBV30 and TRBJ2-5, the complete variable domain reads SQTIHQWPATLVQPVGSPLSLECTVEGTSNPNLYWYRQAAGRGLQLLFYSVGIGQISSEVPQNLSASRPQDRQFILSSKKLLLSDSGFYLCAWSIGVAGGEETQYFGPGTRLLVL.

The rearrangement joins TRBV29-1 to TRBJ2-3; 14 bases are shared with TRBD2. The germline CDR1 and CDR2 sequences are SQVTM and ANQGSEA. The CDR3 is made up of 18 amino acids. The V gene end was trimmed by 7 bases and the J gene end by 2 bases; junction bases not matched to a gene: 14. The CDR3 loop is CSARTSGRPQINTDTQYF. CDR3 in DNA: TGCAGCGCCAGGACTAGCGGGAGGCCACAAATTAACACAGATACGCAGTATTTT.

Here the CDR3 DNA reads TGTGCCAGTAGGCGGGGAGCGGGACAGCAAAACACTGAAGCTTTCTTT. Encoded protein: CASRRGAGQQNTEAFF. This chain connects TRBV19 to TRBJ1-1; 7 nucleotides align to TRBD1. Germline CDR1 LNHDA, CDR2 SQIVND (reference sequence). CDR3 length: 16 residues. V lost 6 bases and J lost 2; bases outside the gene matches: 12.

V usage is TRBV19 and J usage is TRBJ1-5; the D is unclear. The V and J ends lost 3 bases and 3 bases respectively, with 12 bases between them. CDR1 is LNHDA, CDR2 SQIVND, per germline (reference sequence). The CDR3 is 15 amino acids. CDR3 DNA sequence: TGTGCCAGTAGTATCCGGGGAGGAGACAATCAGCCCCAGCATTTT. It codes for CASSIRGGDNQPQHF.

This clone was counted a few times. The chain links TRBV2 to TRBJ1-1; D not resolved. The CDR3 extends over 13 amino acids. V was shortened by 6 bases and J by 4 bases, with 12 bases between the two germline ends. Per the germline V gene, CDR1 is SNHLY and CDR2 is FYNNEI. The CDR3 coding sequence is TGTGCCAGCAGCGCCGACATATTCACTGAAGCTTTCTTT. Protein sequence: CASSADIFTEAFF.

The gene calls are TRBV27 and TRBJ2-3; TRBD1 matches at 7 bases. Germline-derived CDR1 and CDR2 are MNHEY and SMNVEV (reference sequence). Trimming removed 5 bases from V and 4 bases from J; junction bases left unmatched: 12. This CDR3 spans 16 amino acids. In nucleotides, the CDR3 is TGTGCCAGCAGTACCCGTAGAGGGGGCCAGTCAGATACGCAGTATTTT. It codes for CASSTRRGGQSDTQYF.

The chain joins TRBV6-6 to TRBJ2-1; D is perhaps TRBD2 (6 bases). Looked up from germline, CDR1 is MNHNY and CDR2 is SVGAGI (reference sequence). The CDR3 runs 11 residues. CDR3 residues: CASAGNNEQFF. Here the CDR3 DNA reads TGTGCGTCCGCGGGAAACAATGAGCAGTTCTTC.

The genes are TRBV2 and TRBJ2-2, with TRBD2 matching 8 bases. V gave up 6 bases and J gave up 1 base; unmatched junction bases: 4. Looked up from germline, CDR1 is SNHLY and CDR2 is FYNNEI. The CDR3 consists of 15 residues. The CDR3 reads CASSLLAENTGELFF. The CDR3 coding sequence is TGTGCCAGCAGCTTACTAGCGGAGAACACCGGGGAGCTGTTTTTT.

The chain employs TRBV7-9 and TRBJ2-1; weak D call: TRBD1 (6 bases). The CDR3 consists of 11 residues. Germline CDR1 SEHNR, CDR2 FQNEAQ (reference sequence). V lost 5 bases, J lost 9 bases, and 8 bases lay in between. The CDR3 loop is CASSPRGEQFF. CDR3 nucleotide sequence: TGTGCCAGCAGCCCCAGGGGTGAGCAGTTCTTC.

To note about this clone: Other DNA sequences from this sample encode an identical CDR3 as well. This chain uses TRBV7-2 with TRBJ2-1, with 7 bases lining up with TRBD1. The ends lost 1 base at V and 0 bases at J; junction bases unmatched: 0. The length of the CDR3 is 15 residues. The germline CDR1 and CDR2 sequences are SGHTA and FQGNSA. CDR3 sequence reads: CASSLEGASYNEQFF. As DNA, the CDR3 is TGTGCCAGCAGCTTAGAGGGGGCCTCCTACAATGAGCAGTTCTTC. Complete variable domain (other parts from reference TRBV7-2 and TRBJ2-1): GAGVSQSPSNKVTEKGKDVELRCDPISGHTALYWYRQSLGQGLEFLIYFQGNSAPDKSGLPSDRFSAERTGGSVSTLTIQRTQQEDSAVYLCASSLEGASYNEQFFGPGTRLTVL.

This clone was detected only a few times. This CDR3 is also generated by other DNA sequences in the sample. The CDR3 here is CASSLGVNTGELFF. The CDR3 nucleotides read TGTGCCAGCAGCTTAGGCGTTAACACCGGGGAGCTGTTTTTT. This chain links TRBV7-8 with TRBJ2-2; D not resolved. The CDR3 totals 14 residues. Germline V CDR1 and CDR2: SGHVS, FQNEAQ. Trimming removed 1 base from V and 2 bases from J, with 5 bases in between.

V is TRBV11-3 and J is TRBJ2-7, with D tentatively TRBD1 (6 bases). Germline CDR1 and CDR2: SGHNT and YENEEA. The CDR3 runs 12 residues. The V end lost 5 bases, the J end lost 5 bases, and 10 bases lay between the germline ends. The CDR3 region has the DNA TGTGCCAGCAGCACGAGACAGGACGAGCAGTACTTC. Its translation is CASSTRQDEQYF. The entire variable domain, with the rest obtained from reference TRBV11-3 and TRBJ2-7, is as follows: EAGVVQSPRYKIIEKKQPVAFWCNPISGHNTLYWYLQNLGQGPELLIRYENEEAVDDSQLPKDRFSAERLKGVDSTLKIQPAELGDSAVYLCASSTRQDEQYFGPGTRLTVT.

This clone was observed a handful of times. The V and J genes are TRBV30 and TRBJ1-4; TRBD1 aligns across 8 bases. The CDR3 consists of 16 residues. V shed 2 bases, J shed 4 bases, and the junction held 9 bases outside the gene matches. The germline CDR1 and CDR2 sequences are GTSNPN and SVGIG (reference sequence). The CDR3 bases are TGTGCCTGGAGTACCCGACGACAGGGGCATAATGAAAAACTGTTTTTT. As protein: CAWSTRRQGHNEKLFF.